This T cell receptor (beta chain) was retrieved from a study of post-analysis software for immune sequencing data. Across the study: Disease courses included relapsing-remitting, secondary progressive and progressive-relapsing multiple sclerosis. General study results and limits: Roughly five TRBV segments were significantly more frequent in patients than in controls. TRBV5-6, TRBV5-1 and TRBV20-1 were among these segments.

Trimming took 2 bases from V and 8 from J; bases not matched to a gene: 1. The CDR3 contains 12 residues. CDR1 is SEHNR, CDR2 FQNEAQ, per germline (reference sequence). Notes on this clonotype: The antigen is not known.

Unique molecular identifiers featured in each of the TCR beta cDNA libraries. TCRdb independently ran MiXCR on the PCR reads; one entry per CDR3 protein. This table holds 250,000 to 300,000 distinct CDR3 sequences, 30% to 45% found once. The TCR originated in a girl aged 5 to 17 with multiple sclerosis. This chain connects TRBV7-9 to TRBJ1-1, with 8 bases lining up with TRBD1. Sequencing input: blood. The CDR3 protein is CASSLWDREAFF. The CDR3 DNA reads TGTGCCAGCAGCTTATGGGACAGGGAAGCTTTCTTT. Filled out from reference TRBV7-9 and TRBJ1-1, the complete variable domain reads DTGVSQNPRHKITKRGQNVTFRCDPISEHNRLYWYRQTLGQGPEFLTYFQNEAQLEKSRLLSDRFSAERPKGSFSTLEIQRTEQGDSAMYLCASSLWDREAFFGQGTRLTVV.